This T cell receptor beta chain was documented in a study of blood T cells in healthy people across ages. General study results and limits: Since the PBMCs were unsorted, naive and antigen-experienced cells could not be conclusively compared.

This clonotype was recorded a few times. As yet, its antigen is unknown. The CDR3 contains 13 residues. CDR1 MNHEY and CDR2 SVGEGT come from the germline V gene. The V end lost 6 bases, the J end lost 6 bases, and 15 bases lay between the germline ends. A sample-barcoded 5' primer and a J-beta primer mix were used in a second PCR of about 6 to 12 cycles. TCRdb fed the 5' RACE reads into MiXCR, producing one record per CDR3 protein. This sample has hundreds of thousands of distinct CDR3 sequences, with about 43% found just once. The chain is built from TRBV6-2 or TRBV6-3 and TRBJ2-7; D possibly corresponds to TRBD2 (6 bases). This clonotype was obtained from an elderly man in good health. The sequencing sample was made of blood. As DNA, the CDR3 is TGTGCCAGCAGCTCTTCAAGGCGGGGCGAGCAGTACTTC. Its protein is CASSSSRRGEQYF.